Reported below is one TCR beta chain. Some clones are missing from TCRdb's copy, which holds only in-frame ones; the method was immunoSEQ multiplex PCR. Of fewer than 45,000 clones in the sample, around 87% were seen once. This entry belongs to a study of blood T cell repertoires in COVID-19. Study as a whole: Material from acute and convalescent COVID-19 was sourced from the United States, Italy and Spain. PBMCs, B-cell-depleted T cells, or T cells were the source of the cDNA or gDNA that made up the material.

The length of the CDR3 is 16 residues. V lost 4 bases and J lost 0; bases outside the gene matches: 9. Germline CDR1 and CDR2: SGHAT and FQNNGV. The chain is built from TRBV11-2 and TRBJ2-7; 7 nucleotides agree with TRBD2. Sequencing input: peripheral blood. This sequence was found in a man older than 75 with active COVID-19. CDR3: CASSSLKRDLSYEQYF. The CDR3, as DNA: TGTGCCAGCAGCTCGCTCAAGCGGGATCTCTCCTACGAGCAGTACTTC.